One T cell receptor (beta chain) is described in this entry. Its antigen is unidentified. These data come from a study of identical twins. General study results and limits: Beta out-of-frame sequences showed weaker excess twin sharing. High-abundance cord blood beta clonotypes had fewer insertions; memory repertoires showed none.

The ends were cut back, 7 bases at V and 0 bases at J, with 16 bases in the middle. The CDR3 consists of 16 residues. A template switching step contributed a universal primer site, while unique molecular identifiers were present in the cDNA. Each CDR3 protein gets one entry after TCRdb re-called the 5' RACE reads with MiXCR. The data show hundreds of thousands of distinct CDR3 sequences, with 9% to 15% seen just once and under 2% held by the top ten. These data were likewise used in another study, on yellow fever vaccine responses in identical twins. In that study: On the reported evidence, twins' vaccine T cell responses seemed partly convergent and partly personalized.

This receptor was identified in a woman aged 18-29 years in good health. The chain recombines TRBV12-3 or TRBV12-4 with TRBJ1-3; D is undetermined. The material sequenced was PBMCs. CDR3 residues: CASTPPGLGSGNTIYF. DNA of the CDR3: TGTGCCAGCACCCCTCCCGGACTTGGCTCTGGAAACACCATATATTTT.